This T cell receptor beta chain came from a study of cytomegalovirus exposure and HLA in healthy donors (dated by TCRdb to 2016 to 2017). Describing the broader study: An earlier analysis of several hundred of the donors reported approximately 280 Gb of sequence data and 90 million to 120 million unique TCR beta sequences obtained from some 200 million T cells. Donor age, sex, ethnicity and CMV serostatus were compiled together with the repertoire data. HLA typing included class I and class II loci at four-digit resolution. Among about 400 genotyped donors of the cohort, an average of approximately 200,000 unique TCR beta nucleotide sequences was sequenced per donor, of which about 19% were non-productive. Along with the roughly 670-subject first cohort, a separate validation cohort of over a hundred different subjects was used. A later genetic analysis used genome-wide SNP genotypes for about 60% of the 666 donors, treating that subset as a discovery cohort. The study combined high-throughput TCR immunosequencing, statistical association of individual TCRs with disease status, and machine learning to predict cytomegalovirus infection status. Using immunosequencing, the study profiled T cell repertoires from 500 to 800 subjects and related those repertoires to cytomegalovirus serostatus. Of the 398 genotyped donors, 65% to 90% fell in the genetic ancestry cluster associated with self-reported Caucasian donors. Five DR-DQ haplotypes were treated as single units for association and clustering because of strong linkage in the cohort. The study aimed to test whether signatures of past pathogen exposure could be identified by cataloging public T cell receptors. To study patterns of TCR occurrence, a later analysis re-analyzed previously published TCR beta repertoires from 700 or so donors and added high-resolution HLA genotyping. The number of typed donors differed by locus: 629-630 for A, B, C, DRB1 and DQB1; 500 to 550 for DQA1; 606 for DPA1; and 400 to 480 for DPB1. Roughly 300 gigabases of sequencing data and around 87 million unique TCR sequences were included in an early release covering around 600 HLA-typed donors. An earlier analysis of around 580 of the donors used high-throughput TCR beta sequencing to judge whether each TCR beta V gene segment behaved as functional or pseudogenic. All discovery cohort repertoires had been generated using a single sequencing platform. The later analysis used no new phenotypic data to find candidate immune exposures, relying instead on TCR beta sequences and their occurrence across donors.

Summary of the overall study and its limitations: A group of highly shared sequence variants was considered likely to be a technical artifact of the sequencing pipeline. The only immune exposure information available for the cohort was CMV serostatus. Correlated functional status among segregating V segments might be attributable to linkage disequilibrium, but an unknown experimental factor could not be ruled out. According to a later genetic analysis, donors in an Asian-associated ancestry cluster had fewer N-insertions in productive TCRs than the approximately 630-donor mean. At a false discovery rate of 0.05, a later analysis linked 15,000 to 20,000 TCR beta sequences to specific HLA alleles. In an earlier analysis of about 540 of the donors, most TCR beta V segments were observed in productive rearrangements about 87% or about 30% of the time, broadly matching IMGT annotations. In a later analysis, HLA-associated TCR beta chains were found to be more clonally expanded and to have lower generation probabilities than equally common non-associated chains. A further reported finding was that TCR beta sequences accurately predicted the HLA-A and HLA-B alleles for most subjects in the first cohort. In both the original and validation cohorts, the classifier was reported to diagnose cytomegalovirus status with high specificity and sensitivity. In this cohort, only TCR beta chains were sequenced, and detectable features were limited by the absence of alpha or paired-chain data. In vitro tests confirmed that a few of the cytomegalovirus-associated TCR beta chains recognize cytomegalovirus antigens. An association between a missense DCLRE1C variant and V-gene and J-gene trimming of TCR beta chains was found in a later genetic analysis and replicated in an independent cohort. The study gave a list of some 150 TCR beta chains associated with cytomegalovirus. In a later analysis, TCR association rates were found to vary across HLA loci, with the most associated TCRs seen for DRB1 alleles and the fewest for HLA-C alleles. Because some donors lacked HLA typing at each locus, the association tests relied only on the typed subset. According to a later analysis, parvovirus B19, influenza, CMV and Epstein-Barr virus appeared linked to several top co-occurrence clusters. Most TCR sequences were seen in very few donors, while some public TCRs were found in many individuals. The authors suggested that the approach could potentially be extended to other disease states and immunological phenotypes. When HLA alleles, especially DR and DQ, strongly co-occurred, TCR associations were difficult to assign to individual alleles. The presence/absence analyses assumed that sequencing depth was roughly uniform across donors, and that assumption may not be true. Most CMV-associated TCR beta chains appeared to be HLA-restricted in a later analysis, and the HLA associations seemed to be driven largely by CMV exposure. The earlier analysis of about 600 of the donors excluded approximately 17 rarely observed V segments, including chromosome 9 orphons, because counts were too low.

Library preparation was by the immunoSEQ multiplex PCR assay. For the multiplex PCR, a mixture combining 60 forward primers for TCR Vbeta segments and 13 reverse primers for TCR Jbeta segments was used. Amplification of the CDR3 region of rearranged TCR beta genes was performed with a multiplex PCR assay on genomic DNA. The Illumina HiSeq System was used to sequence the amplified TCR beta libraries as 87-base-pair reads. On the study's bioinformatics: A later analysis counted tens of millions of unique TCR beta chains across the 650 to 800 repertoires, and 10 million to 12 million of these chains were shared by at least two donors. Raw reads were error-corrected and collapsed into unique sequences with a nearest-neighbor algorithm that merged closely related sequences to remove PCR and sequencing errors. CDR3 sequences were aligned to IMGT reference sequences to assign V, D and J gene segments. For a sequence to be retained, a match of at least six nucleotides was required to both a V gene segment and a J gene segment. A rearrangement counted as productive if the CDR3 had no stop codons and remained in frame with V and J, and every other rearrangement counted as non-productive. Following IMGT convention, CDR3 was defined as the stretch from the second conserved V-encoded cysteine to the conserved J-encoded phenylalanine. Sequences without an unambiguous match to a single V gene segment were excluded from the earlier analysis of about 600 of the donors. An earlier analysis of a few hundred of the donors classified V segments as functional when productive rearrangements were above 56.7% and as segregating when the standard deviation between donors was above 5%. A statistical classification framework was developed to diagnose cytomegalovirus status using the catalog of TCR beta chain sequences. In a later analysis, TCR nucleotide sequences were compared against IMGT/GENE-DB human TR gene sequences so that V and J genes could be assigned. Using the TCRdist pipeline, a later analysis assigned CDR3 sequences along with most-parsimonious VDJ recombination scenarios. A later analysis defined each TCR beta chain by its CDR3 amino acid sequence plus V-gene family, and excluded reads lacking a unique V-gene family. To address suspected cross-contamination and a sequencing artifact, a later analysis removed roughly 640 highly shared, low-generation-probability nucleotide sequences. For each public chain, a later analysis derived a clonal expansion index from normalized ranks of inferred template counts within each repertoire. Generation probabilities in a later analysis came from a VDJ recombination model fitted to out-of-frame rearrangements, and those results were checked against IGoR. Hypergeometric tests were used in a later analysis to score TCR-TCR, TCR-HLA and TCR-CMV co-occurrence, with a repertoire-size bias correction applied to the TCR pairs. False discovery rates were estimated in a later analysis by permuting HLA or CMV assignments 20 times. In a later analysis, co-occurring TCRs were grouped using DBSCAN, and TCRdist sequence similarity was added for clustering within HLA-allele-positive subsets. Co-occurrence clustering excluded repertoires with fewer than 30,000 or more than 120,000 public chains, plus five with anomalous nucleotide sharing. TCRdb took over this immuneACCESS table, retaining in-frame rearrangements with V and J assigned. Such tables are incomplete; in checked studies, under half of the missing clones stem from an unresolved V gene, and the remainder is unexplained. Clone size and V and J calls were adopted from that table, with D and trimming inferred from the DNA. For this sample there are over 100,000 clones; roughly 89% appear just once. The top ten constitute more than 4.5% of the sample.

For this clone: This receptor's antigen is unknown. No quality values exist for individual bases; no much larger clone is one base distant.

The cohort consisted of 666 healthy bone marrow donors. Cohort members were all nominally healthy when sampled, although unrecorded immune exposures were likely present. The donor was CMV seronegative and was included in the group of about 400 seronegative cohort members. Each donor provided a peripheral blood sample, and peripheral blood mononuclear cells were used for TCR beta sequencing. The Qiagen DNeasy Blood Extraction Kit was used to extract genomic DNA from the blood cell samples. The receptor was isolated from a woman in her twenties or thirties in good health and CMV-seronegative. Material for sequencing was PBMCs.

The sequenced DNA is TGTGCCAGTAGTCGGACGATGGGAGCCTCCTACGAGCAGTACTTC. It encodes CASSRTMGASYEQYF. Rearrangement joined TRBV19 to TRBJ2-7; matching of 5 bases hints at TRBD2 as the D gene. CDR1 and CDR2 are drawn from the germline V gene (reference sequence): LNHDA, SQIVND. Deletion took 5 bases off V and 0 bases off J, with a span of 14 bases between the germline ends. From cysteine to phenylalanine, the CDR3 is 15 amino acids long. Here the CDR3 DNA is all that survives: 45 bases in frame from base 1.